This T cell receptor beta chain was sequenced for a study of cytomegalovirus exposure and HLA in healthy donors. The CDR3 spans 18 residues. Unmatched junction bases numbered 12, after V lost 2 bases and J lost 3 bases. Germline values: CDR1 LNHDA, CDR2 SQIVND (reference sequence). The PCR ran on 60 Vbeta and 13 Jbeta primers. The protocol was immunoSEQ multiplex PCR, while the TCRdb copy is restricted to in-frame clones and leaves out a portion. Altogether 150,000 to 200,000 clones are present, around 80% being singletons, with the ten largest covering around 1.6%. This clone was seen a single time. Source material: PBMCs. The rearrangement uses TRBV19 and TRBJ2-7; 11 bases agree with TRBD2. The source of this sequence is a man in his forties in good health and CMV-seropositive. The CDR3 DNA reads as TGTGCCAGTAGTATACGGCTAGCGGGAGGCCTTGGGATCTACGAGCAGTACTTC. Amino acids: CASSIRLAGGLGIYEQYF.